This T cell receptor (beta chain) was identified in a study of blood T cells in healthy people across ages. Whole-study results and caveats: TCR beta diversity was tightly associated with the proportion of naive T cells. Naive CD4+ cells and diversity were both higher in long-lived donors than in aged donors.

This clonotype has at least ten counts. Its antigen remains unidentified. Sample-barcoded 5' priming and a J-beta primer mix drove a second PCR of roughly 6 to 12 cycles. Each cDNA molecule carried a tag from a template-switch adaptor that contained 12 random nucleotides. MiXCR, run by TCRdb on the 5' RACE reads, gives a single entry per CDR3 protein. Of about 1.1 million distinct CDR3 sequences detected, 35% to 40% appear once; the ten largest clones hold about an eighth. Samples had at least 7 million PBMCs isolated from them. Looked up from germline, CDR1 is DFQATT and CDR2 is SNEGSKA (reference sequence). V lost 5 bases, J lost 0 bases, and 7 bases stayed unmatched. The CDR3 loop spans 15 amino acids.

Sequencing used blood. The J gene is TRBJ2-1, the V gene TRBV20-1, with 7 bases matching TRBD2. This TCR derives from a young man in good health. The CDR3 loop reads CSAQTSVSSYNEQFF. The CDR3 DNA sequence: TGCAGTGCTCAAACTAGCGTTAGCTCCTACAATGAGCAGTTCTTC.